These 12 T cell receptor beta chains originate from one sample sequenced in a study of shared clonotypes between healthy human individuals. Produced via immunoSEQ multiplex PCR; TCRdb's table is partial and in-frame only. The table records 550,000 to 700,000 clones, roughly 72% of them present only once. The material sequenced was memory CD4+ T cells sorted from blood. The subset was: CD45RA-negative fraction. The receptors were sampled from a woman in her 30s in good health.

The chain couples TRBV7-8 to TRBJ2-7; D is perhaps TRBD2 (6 bases). This CDR3 spans 16 amino acids. Trimming removed 1 base at V and 2 bases at J, with 15 bases between. Germline CDR1 SGHVS, CDR2 FQNEAQ. CDR3 amino acids: CASSLEGGSSPYEQYF. The CDR3 bases are TGTGCCAGCAGCTTAGAAGGAGGGTCCTCCCCCTACGAGCAGTACTTC.

V is TRBV11-2 and J is TRBJ2-4; D not resolved. The CDR3 sequence is 12 residues long. V was trimmed by 5 bases and J by 9 bases, leaving 11 bases between them. CDR1 SGHAT and CDR2 FQNNGV come from the germline V gene. The chain's CDR3 is CASSLGPAIQYF. As DNA, the CDR3 is TGTGCCAGCAGCCTTGGACCAGCCATTCAGTACTTC.

The chain employs TRBV28 and TRBJ1-2, with D tentatively TRBD1 (6 bases). This CDR3 is 15 amino acids long. V was shortened by 6 bases and J by 4 bases, with 18 bases between the two germline ends. Germline assignment: CDR1 MDHEN and CDR2 SYDVKM. CDR3 residues: CASRPLTGNTYGYTF. The CDR3 DNA sequence: TGTGCCAGCAGGCCGCTTACAGGGAATACCTATGGCTACACCTTC.

As regards this clone: It may be a read error: a sequence one base away is much more abundant. The chain is built from TRBV6-4 and TRBJ2-2, with 11 bases aligning to TRBD2. Germline assignment: CDR1 MRHNA and CDR2 SNTAGT. CDR3 length: 14 amino acids. V shed 6 bases and J 3 bases; nucleotides not matched to a gene: 0. The CDR3 loop reads CASRLAGDTGELFF. The DNA for the CDR3 is TGTGCCAGCAGACTAGCGGGAGACACCGGGGAGCTGTTTTTT.

This clone showed up just a few times. The chain combines TRBV7-2 with TRBJ1-3; D is undetermined. Trimming removed 2 bases from V and 0 bases from J, with 5 bases in between. CDR1 is SGHTA and CDR2 is FQGNSA in the germline V gene. The CDR3 consists of 14 residues. The CDR3 loop reads CASSLYTSGNTIYF. The CDR3 region has the DNA TGTGCCAGCAGCTTATACACCTCTGGAAACACCATATATTTT.

CDR3 in amino acids: CASSEQGPLSYEQYF. The CDR3 region has the DNA TGTGCCAGCAGTGAACAGGGTCCGCTCTCCTACGAGCAGTACTTC. The chain couples TRBV27 to TRBJ2-7; possibly TRBD1 for D (6 bases). Germline-derived CDR1 and CDR2 are MNHEY and SMNVEV (reference sequence). The V gene lost 5 bases and the J gene lost 0 bases, with 14 bases spanning the gap. The CDR3 runs 15 residues.

This chain joins TRBV10-2 and TRBJ2-7; 9 positions agree with TRBD1. Germline V lookup: CDR1 WSHSY, CDR2 SAAADI. The length of the CDR3 is 14 residues. V shed 6 bases, J shed 5 bases, and the junction held 8 bases outside the gene matches. CDR3 sequence: CASRAGQGIHEQYF. In DNA, the CDR3 is TGCGCCAGCAGGGCCGGACAGGGGATCCACGAGCAGTACTTC.

The chain has TRBV10-3 and TRBJ1-5; 7 nucleotides agree with TRBD1. The CDR3 totals 14 residues. Germline V gene lookup returns CDR1 ENHRY and CDR2 SYGVKD. Trimming cost V 3 bases and J 7 bases; bases outside gene matches: 6. The chain's CDR3 is CAISERQGGQPQHF. DNA of the CDR3: TGTGCCATCAGTGAAAGACAGGGAGGGCAGCCCCAGCATTTT.

This clone came up once. The same CDR3 also results from other DNA sequences found in this sample. This rearrangement joins TRBV19 to TRBJ1-5; D is uncertain. V shed 5 bases and J shed 4 bases, with 9 bases lying between them. Germline V gene lookup returns CDR1 LNHDA and CDR2 SQIVND (reference sequence). CDR3 size: 13 residues. As DNA, the CDR3 is TGTGCCAGTAGTCGGCAGCAAAATCAGCCCCAGCATTTT. It codes for CASSRQQNQPQHF.

This chain uses TRBV5-6 with TRBJ2-3; D is unclear. The CDR3 length is 13 residues. Trimming pared 6 bases from V and 6 bases from J, leaving 14 bases between. CDR1 is SGHDT and CDR2 is YYEEEE in the germline V gene. The CDR3 loop reads CASNLLSRDTQYF. As DNA, the CDR3 is TGTGCCAGCAACCTACTAAGCAGGGATACGCAGTATTTT.

This rearrangement joins TRBV29-1 to TRBJ2-1; 7 bases agree with TRBD2. Germline V gene data show CDR1 as SQVTM and CDR2 as ANQGSEA. This CDR3 is built from 17 residues. Trimming cost V 6 bases and J 4 bases; bases outside gene matches: 18. CDR3 protein: CSVEKSAGVWGYNEQFF. The CDR3, as DNA: TGCAGCGTCGAAAAATCCGCGGGAGTTTGGGGGTACAATGAGCAGTTCTTC.

In its sample, this clone was seen once. This chain uses TRBV21-1 with TRBJ2-7; the DNA was not used to check the table's D call, TRBD1. TRBV21-1 is recorded as a pseudogene. The CDR3 is made up of 13 amino acids. CDR3 in DNA: TGTGCCAGCAGCAAAGCGCACAGGGGCGAGCAGTACTTC. The encoded protein is CASSKAHRGEQYF.